The clone carrying this T cell receptor beta chain occurred a few times. These data originate in a study of blood T cell repertoires in COVID-19. Study context: Specimens from acute and convalescent COVID-19 originated in the United States, Italy and Spain.

Original processing methods: It was from reference gene primer amplification that nucleated cell counts were estimated. Libraries were prepared by immunoSEQ multiplex PCR; TCRdb keeps only in-frame clonotypes and omits some of them. V and J calls and clone size are copied from that table; D and trimming were computed from the DNA. Altogether tens of thousands of clones are present, 86% being singletons, with the ten largest covering more than 50%. V was shortened by 1 base and J by 4 bases, with 17 bases between the two germline ends. Germline-derived CDR1 and CDR2 are LNHNV and YYDKDF (reference sequence). The CDR3 is 16 amino acids.

Sequenced: peripheral blood. The V and J genes are TRBV15 and TRBJ2-7; D remains unclear. This TCR derives from a man between 65 and 79 years old with acute or convalescent COVID-19. This chain's CDR3 is CATSRGLNSYSYEQYF. The CDR3 nucleotides are TGTGCCACCAGCAGAGGCCTAAATAGTTACAGTTACGAGCAGTACTTC. Filled out from reference TRBV15 and TRBJ2-7, the complete variable domain reads DAMVIQNPRYQVTQFGKPVTLSCSQTLNHNVMYWYQQKSSQAPKLLFHYYDKDFNNEADTPDNFQSRRPNTSFCFLDIRSPGLGDTAMYLCATSRGLNSYSYEQYFGPGTRLTVT.